This paragraph reports one TCR beta chain. The data were taken from a study of blood T cell repertoires in COVID-19. Study context: Sample material is recorded as cDNA or gDNA derived from T cells, B-cell-depleted T cells, or PBMCs.

The protocol was immunoSEQ multiplex PCR, while the TCRdb copy is restricted to in-frame clones and leaves out a portion. The sample lists about 170,000 clones; over 80% were seen once. This receptor was obtained from a woman aged 50 to 60 with acute or convalescent COVID-19. Sequenced material: peripheral blood.

The DNA for the CDR3 is TGTGCCAGCAGCTGGGGGACAGTCAATGAGCAGTTCTTC. This codes for CASSWGTVNEQFF. This chain joins TRBV5-4 and TRBJ2-1; TRBD1 agrees at 7 bases. CDR3 length: 13 residues. CDR1 is SGHNT and CDR2 is YYREEE in the germline V gene (reference sequence). V gave up 3 bases and J gave up 6 bases; unmatched junction bases: 3.